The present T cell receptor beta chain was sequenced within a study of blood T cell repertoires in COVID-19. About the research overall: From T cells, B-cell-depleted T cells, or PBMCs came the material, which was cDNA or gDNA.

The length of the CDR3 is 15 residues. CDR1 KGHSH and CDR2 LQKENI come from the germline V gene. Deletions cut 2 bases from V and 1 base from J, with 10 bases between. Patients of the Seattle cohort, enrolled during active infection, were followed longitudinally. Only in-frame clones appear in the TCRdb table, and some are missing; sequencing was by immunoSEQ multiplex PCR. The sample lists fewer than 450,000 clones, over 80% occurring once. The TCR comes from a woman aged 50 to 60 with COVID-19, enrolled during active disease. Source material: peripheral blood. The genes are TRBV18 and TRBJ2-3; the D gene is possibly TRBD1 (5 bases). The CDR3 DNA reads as TGTGCCAGCTCACCAGCAGGGCACCGCACAGATACGCAGTATTTT. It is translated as CASSPAGHRTDTQYF.